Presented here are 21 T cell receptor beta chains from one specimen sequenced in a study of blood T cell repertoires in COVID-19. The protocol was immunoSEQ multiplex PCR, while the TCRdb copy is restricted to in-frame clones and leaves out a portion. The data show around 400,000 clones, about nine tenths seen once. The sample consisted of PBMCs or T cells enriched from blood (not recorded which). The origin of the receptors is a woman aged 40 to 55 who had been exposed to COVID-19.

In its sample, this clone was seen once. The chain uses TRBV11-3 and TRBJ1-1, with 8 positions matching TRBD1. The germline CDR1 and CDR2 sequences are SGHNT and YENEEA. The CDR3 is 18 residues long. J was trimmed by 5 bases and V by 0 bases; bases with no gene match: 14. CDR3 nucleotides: TGTGCCAGCAGCTTAGAGTGGTCAGGGGGCGTATTAGAAACTGAAGCTTTCTTT. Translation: CASSLEWSGGVLETEAFF.

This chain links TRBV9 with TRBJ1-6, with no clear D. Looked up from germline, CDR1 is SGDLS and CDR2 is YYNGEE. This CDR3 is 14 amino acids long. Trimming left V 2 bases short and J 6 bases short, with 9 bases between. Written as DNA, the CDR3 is TGTGCCAGCAGCGTTTACAGCTCTAATTCACCCCTCCACTTT. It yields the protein CASSVYSSNSPLHF.

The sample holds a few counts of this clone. Here the CDR3 reads CASSRFSLADEQFF. DNA of the CDR3: TGTGCCAGCAGCAGATTTTCCTTAGCGGATGAGCAGTTCTTC. The chain recombines TRBV7-6 with TRBJ2-1; perhaps TRBD2 as D (6 bases). V gave up 5 bases and J gave up 8 bases, with 16 bases separating them. The CDR3 runs 14 residues. In germline, CDR1 is SGHVS, CDR2 FNYEAQ.

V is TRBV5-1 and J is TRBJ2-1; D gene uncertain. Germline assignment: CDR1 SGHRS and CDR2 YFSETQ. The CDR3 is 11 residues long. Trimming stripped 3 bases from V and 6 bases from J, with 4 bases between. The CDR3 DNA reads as TGCGCCAGCAGCTCAGGCAATGAGCAGTTCTTC. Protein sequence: CASSSGNEQFF.

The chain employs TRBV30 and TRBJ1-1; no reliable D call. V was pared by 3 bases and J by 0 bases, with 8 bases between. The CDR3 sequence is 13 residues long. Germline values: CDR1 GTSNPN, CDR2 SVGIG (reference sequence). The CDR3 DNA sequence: TGTGCCTGGAGCCCCCCGGTGAACACTGAAGCTTTCTTT. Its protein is CAWSPPVNTEAFF.

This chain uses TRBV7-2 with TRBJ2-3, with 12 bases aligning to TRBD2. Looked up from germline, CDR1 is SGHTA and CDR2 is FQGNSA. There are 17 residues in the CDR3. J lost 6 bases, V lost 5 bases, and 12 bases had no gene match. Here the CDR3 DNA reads TGTGCCAGCAGCCTCCGGACTAGCGGGGTTGGGGGGGATACGCAGTATTTT. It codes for CASSLRTSGVGGDTQYF. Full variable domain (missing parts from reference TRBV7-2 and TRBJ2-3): GAGVSQSPSNKVTEKGKDVELRCDPISGHTALYWYRQSLGQGLEFLIYFQGNSAPDKSGLPSDRFSAERTGGSVSTLTIQRTQQEDSAVYLCASSLRTSGVGGDTQYFGPGTRLTVL.

The CDR3: CASNNGQGGETQYF. CDR3 DNA: TGTGCCAGCAACAACGGACAGGGTGGGGAGACCCAGTACTTC. V gene TRBV7-3 combines with J gene TRBJ2-5; 8 bases match TRBD1. Unmatched junction bases numbered 9, after V lost 7 bases and J lost 5 bases. The CDR3 totals 14 residues. From germline, CDR1 is SGHTA and CDR2 FQGTGA. Looking up the rest from reference TRBV7-3 and TRBJ2-5 gives the full variable domain: GAGVSQTPSNKVTEKGKYVELRCDPISGHTALYWYRQSLGQGPEFLIYFQGTGAADDSGLPNDRFFAVRPEGSVSTLKIQRTERGDSAVYLCASNNGQGGETQYFGPGTRLLVL.

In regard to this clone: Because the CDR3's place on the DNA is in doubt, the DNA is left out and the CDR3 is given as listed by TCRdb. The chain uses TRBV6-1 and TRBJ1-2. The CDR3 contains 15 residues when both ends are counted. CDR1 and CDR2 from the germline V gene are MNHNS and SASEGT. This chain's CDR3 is CASSENPPVAGGNPF.

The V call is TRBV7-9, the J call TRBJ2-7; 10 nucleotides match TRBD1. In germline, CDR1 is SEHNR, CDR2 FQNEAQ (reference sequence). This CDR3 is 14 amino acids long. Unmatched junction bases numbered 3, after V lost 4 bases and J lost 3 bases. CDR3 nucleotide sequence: TGTGCCAGCAGCTCGGACAGGGGGTTCTACGAGCAGTACTTC. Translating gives CASSSDRGFYEQYF.

The CDR3 DNA sequence: TGTGCCAGCAGAACTGAGGGACAGCGCAATCAGCCCCAGCATTTT. Protein: CASRTEGQRNQPQHF. This chain joins TRBV6-6 and TRBJ1-5; TRBD1 matches at 7 bases. CDR3 length: 15 amino acids. The germline V gene encodes CDR1 MNHNY and CDR2 SVGAGI (reference sequence). The V and J ends lost 6 bases and 2 bases, in that order; junction bases with no gene match: 7.

CDR3 in amino acids: CASSVGLAGAGELFF. Written as DNA, the CDR3 is TGTGCCAGCAGCGTGGGACTAGCGGGAGCTGGGGAGCTGTTTTTT. This rearrangement joins TRBV7-8 to TRBJ2-2; 14 bases line up with TRBD2. CDR1 and CDR2 from the germline V gene are SGHVS and FQNEAQ. The CDR3 consists of 15 residues. J lost 8 bases, V lost 5 bases, and 4 bases had no gene match.

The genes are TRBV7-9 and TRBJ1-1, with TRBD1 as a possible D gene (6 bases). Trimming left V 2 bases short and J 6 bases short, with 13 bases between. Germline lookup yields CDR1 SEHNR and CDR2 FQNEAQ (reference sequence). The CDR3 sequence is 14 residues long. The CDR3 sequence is CASSLTWAGAEAFF. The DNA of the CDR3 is TGTGCCAGCAGCTTAACCTGGGCAGGGGCTGAAGCTTTCTTT. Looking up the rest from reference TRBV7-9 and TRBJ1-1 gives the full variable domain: DTGVSQNPRHKITKRGQNVTFRCDPISEHNRLYWYRQTLGQGPEFLTYFQNEAQLEKSRLLSDRFSAERPKGSFSTLEIQRTEQGDSAMYLCASSLTWAGAEAFFGQGTRLTVV.

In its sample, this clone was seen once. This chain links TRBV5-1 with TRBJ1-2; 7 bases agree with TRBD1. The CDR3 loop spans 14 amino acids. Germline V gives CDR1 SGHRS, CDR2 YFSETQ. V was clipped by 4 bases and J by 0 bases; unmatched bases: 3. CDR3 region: CASSIDRANYGYTF. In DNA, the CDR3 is TGCGCCAGCAGCATCGACAGGGCTAACTATGGCTACACCTTC.

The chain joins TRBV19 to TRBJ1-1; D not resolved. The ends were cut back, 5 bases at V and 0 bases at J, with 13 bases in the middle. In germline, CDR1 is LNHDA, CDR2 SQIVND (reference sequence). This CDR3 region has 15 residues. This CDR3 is CASSRGGNMNTEAFF. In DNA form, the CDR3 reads TGTGCCAGTAGTCGAGGCGGAAACATGAACACTGAAGCTTTCTTT.

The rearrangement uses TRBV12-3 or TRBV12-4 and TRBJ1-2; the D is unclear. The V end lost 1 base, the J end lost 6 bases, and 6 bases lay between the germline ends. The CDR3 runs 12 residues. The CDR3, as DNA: TGTGCCAGCAGTTTAGGACGGGATGGCTACACCTTC. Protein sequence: CASSLGRDGYTF.

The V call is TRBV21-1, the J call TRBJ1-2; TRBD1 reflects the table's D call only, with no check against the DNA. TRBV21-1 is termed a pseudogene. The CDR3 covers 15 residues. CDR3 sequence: CASSGGTGANYGYTF. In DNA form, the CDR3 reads TGTGCCAGCAGCGGGGGGACAGGAGCTAACTATGGCTACACCTTC.

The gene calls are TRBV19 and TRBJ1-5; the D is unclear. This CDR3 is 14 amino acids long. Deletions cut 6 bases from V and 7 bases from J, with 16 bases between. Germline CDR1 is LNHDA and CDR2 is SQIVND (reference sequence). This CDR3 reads CASRLAASSQPQHF. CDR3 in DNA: TGTGCCAGTAGACTGGCGGCCAGTAGCCAGCCCCAGCATTTT.

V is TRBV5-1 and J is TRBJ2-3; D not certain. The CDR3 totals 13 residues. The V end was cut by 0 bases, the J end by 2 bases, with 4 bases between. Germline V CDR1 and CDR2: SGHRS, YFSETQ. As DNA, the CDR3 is TGCGCCAGCAGCTTGGGGGCCACAGATACGCAGTATTTT. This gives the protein CASSLGATDTQYF.

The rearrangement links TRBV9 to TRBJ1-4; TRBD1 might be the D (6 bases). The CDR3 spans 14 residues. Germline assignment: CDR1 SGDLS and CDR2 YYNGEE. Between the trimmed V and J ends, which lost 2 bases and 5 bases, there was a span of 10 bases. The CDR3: CASSVQGSNEKLFF. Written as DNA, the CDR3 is TGTGCCAGCAGCGTCCAGGGGTCGAATGAAAAACTGTTTTTT. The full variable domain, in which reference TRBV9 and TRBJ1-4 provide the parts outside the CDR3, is DSGVTQTPKHLITATGQRVTLRCSPRSGDLSVYWYQQSLDQGLQFLIQYYNGEERAKGNILERFSAQQFPDLHSELNLSSLELGDSALYFCASSVQGSNEKLFFGSGTQLSVL.

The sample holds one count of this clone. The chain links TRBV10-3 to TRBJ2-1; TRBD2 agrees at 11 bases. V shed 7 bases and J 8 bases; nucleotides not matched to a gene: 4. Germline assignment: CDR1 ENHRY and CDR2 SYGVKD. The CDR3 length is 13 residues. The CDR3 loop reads CAIKTSGMYEQFF. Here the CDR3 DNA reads TGTGCCATCAAGACTAGCGGGATGTATGAGCAGTTCTTC.

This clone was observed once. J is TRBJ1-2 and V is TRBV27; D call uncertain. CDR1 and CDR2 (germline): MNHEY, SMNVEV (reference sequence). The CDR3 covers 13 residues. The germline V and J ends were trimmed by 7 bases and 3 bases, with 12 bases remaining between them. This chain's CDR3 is CASTMAVYYGYTF. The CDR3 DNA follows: TGTGCCAGCACCATGGCGGTATACTATGGCTACACCTTC.